Ten or more counts support the clone carrying this T cell receptor (beta chain). The antigen remains undetermined. TCRdb re-called the RACE reads through MiXCR, storing one row per CDR3 protein. The repertoire holds about 45,000 distinct CDR3 sequences, with about 4.5% as singletons. The time point here: healthy volunteer bleed at 2 weeks. Whole blood, unfractionated, served as the material for total RNA extraction. This sample stems from a study of human T cells and chemical hapten exposure. Points from the study as a whole: The number of TCRs over 1 in 1000 frequency stayed unchanged after DPC.

Germline-derived CDR1 and CDR2 are LGHNA and YNFKEQ. CDR3 length: 16 residues. The ends were cut back, 3 bases at V and 1 base at J, with 14 bases in the middle. The rearrangement joins TRBV4-2 to TRBJ2-3; D might be TRBD2 (5 bases). The TCR was taken from a female donor in good health. Some clones in this sample may be carry-over from other donors' samples. Sequenced material: whole blood. In nucleotides, the CDR3 is TGTGCCAGCAGCCAGGCTAGCTCCCTAGGCACAGATACGCAGTATTTT. Residues: CASSQASSLGTDTQYF.